This T cell receptor (beta chain) emerged from a study of blood T cell repertoires in COVID-19. Overall study: Whether acute or convalescent, the COVID-19 samples came from the United States, Italy and Spain. T cells, B-cell-depleted T cells, or PBMCs supplied cDNA or gDNA.

How the authors handled the data: Estimated nucleated cell counts came from reference gene primer amplification. The data were produced by immunoSEQ multiplex PCR, yet TCRdb's version contains in-frame clones alone and is incomplete. Clone size and V and J calls were adopted from that table, with D and trimming inferred from the DNA. Altogether fewer than 700,000 clones are present, approximately 88% being singletons, with the ten largest covering 7.5% to 9.5%. This CDR3 comprises 15 residues. The germline V gene encodes CDR1 MGHRA and CDR2 YSYEKL. V dropped 1 base and J dropped 10 bases, with 14 bases sitting between them. Seattle participants joined during active infection and were tracked over time.

The sequence was obtained from a woman between 45 and 60 years old with COVID-19, enrolled during active disease. Material for sequencing was peripheral blood. The chain links TRBV4-1 to TRBJ1-6; perhaps TRBD1 as D (6 bases). The CDR3 loop is CASSQVRGWRSPLHF. The DNA for the CDR3 is TGCGCCAGCAGCCAAGTTAGGGGGTGGCGGTCACCCCTCCACTTT.